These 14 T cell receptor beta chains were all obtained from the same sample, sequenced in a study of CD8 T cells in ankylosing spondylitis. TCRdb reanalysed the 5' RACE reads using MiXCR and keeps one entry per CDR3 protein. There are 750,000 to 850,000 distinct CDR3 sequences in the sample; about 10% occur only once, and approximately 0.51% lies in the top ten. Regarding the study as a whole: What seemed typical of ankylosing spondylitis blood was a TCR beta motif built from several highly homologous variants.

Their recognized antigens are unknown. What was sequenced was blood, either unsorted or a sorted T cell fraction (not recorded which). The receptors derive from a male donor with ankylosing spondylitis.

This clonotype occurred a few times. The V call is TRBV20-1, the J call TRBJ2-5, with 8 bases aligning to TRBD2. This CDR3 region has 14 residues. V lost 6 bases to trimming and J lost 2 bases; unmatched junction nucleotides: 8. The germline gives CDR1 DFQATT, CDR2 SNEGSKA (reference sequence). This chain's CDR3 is CSASVPSGQETQYF. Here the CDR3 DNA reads TGCAGTGCCAGCGTTCCTAGCGGGCAAGAGACCCAGTACTTC.

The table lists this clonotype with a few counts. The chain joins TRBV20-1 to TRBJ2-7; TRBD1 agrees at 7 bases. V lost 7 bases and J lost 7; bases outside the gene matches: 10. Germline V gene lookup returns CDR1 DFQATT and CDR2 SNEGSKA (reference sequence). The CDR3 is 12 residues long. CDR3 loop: CSEGQPLREQYF. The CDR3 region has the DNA TGCAGTGAGGGACAGCCACTACGAGAGCAGTACTTC.

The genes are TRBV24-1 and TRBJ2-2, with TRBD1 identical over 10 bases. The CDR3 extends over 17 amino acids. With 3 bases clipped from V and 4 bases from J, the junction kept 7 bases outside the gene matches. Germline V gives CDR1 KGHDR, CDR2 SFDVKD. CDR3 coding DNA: TGTGCCACCAGTGATCCACGACAGGGGGCGGTCACCGGGGAGCTGTTTTTT. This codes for CATSDPRQGAVTGELFF.

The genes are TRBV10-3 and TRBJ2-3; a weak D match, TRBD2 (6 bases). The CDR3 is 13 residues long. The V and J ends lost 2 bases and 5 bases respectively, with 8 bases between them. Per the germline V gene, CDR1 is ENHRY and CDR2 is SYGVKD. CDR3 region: CAISEGRKDTQYF. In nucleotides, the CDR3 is TGTGCCATCAGTGAGGGGAGGAAAGATACGCAGTATTTT.

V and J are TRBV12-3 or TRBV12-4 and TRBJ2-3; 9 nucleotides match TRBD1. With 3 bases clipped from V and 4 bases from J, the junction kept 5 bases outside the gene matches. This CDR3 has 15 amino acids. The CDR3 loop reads CASSFGDRDADTQYF. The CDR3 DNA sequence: TGTGCCAGCAGTTTTGGGGACAGGGACGCAGATACGCAGTATTTT.

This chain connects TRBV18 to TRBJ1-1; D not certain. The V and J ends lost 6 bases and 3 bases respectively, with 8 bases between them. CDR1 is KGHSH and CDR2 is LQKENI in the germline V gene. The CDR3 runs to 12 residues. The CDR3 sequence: CASSGEYTEAFF. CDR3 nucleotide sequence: TGTGCCAGCTCCGGGGAGTACACTGAAGCTTTCTTT. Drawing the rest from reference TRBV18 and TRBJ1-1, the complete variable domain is NAGVMQNPRHLVRRRGQEARLRCSPMKGHSHVYWYRQLPEEGLKFMVYLQKENIIDESGMPKERFSAEFPKEGPSILRIQQVVRGDSAAYFCASSGEYTEAFFGQGTRLTVV.

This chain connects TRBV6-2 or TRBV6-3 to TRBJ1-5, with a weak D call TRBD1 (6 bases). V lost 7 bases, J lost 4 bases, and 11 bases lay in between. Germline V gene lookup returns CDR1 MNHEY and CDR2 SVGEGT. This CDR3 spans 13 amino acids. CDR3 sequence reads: CASTQRGNQPQHF. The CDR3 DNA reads TGTGCCAGCACCCAAAGGGGGAATCAGCCCCAGCATTTT.

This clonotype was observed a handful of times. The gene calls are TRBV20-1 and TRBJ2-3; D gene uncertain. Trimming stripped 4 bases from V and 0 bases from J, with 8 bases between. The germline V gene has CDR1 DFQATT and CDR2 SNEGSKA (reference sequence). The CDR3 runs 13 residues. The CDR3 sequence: CSATKTSTDTQYF. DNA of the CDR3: TGCAGTGCTACCAAGACTAGCACAGATACGCAGTATTTT.

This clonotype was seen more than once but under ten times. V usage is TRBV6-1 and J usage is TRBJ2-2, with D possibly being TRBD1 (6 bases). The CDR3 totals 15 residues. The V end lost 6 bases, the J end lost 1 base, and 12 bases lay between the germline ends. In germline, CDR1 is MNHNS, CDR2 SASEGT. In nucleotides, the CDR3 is TGTGCCAGCAGGGCCCCGGGACAGAACACCGGGGAGCTGTTTTTT. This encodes CASRAPGQNTGELFF.

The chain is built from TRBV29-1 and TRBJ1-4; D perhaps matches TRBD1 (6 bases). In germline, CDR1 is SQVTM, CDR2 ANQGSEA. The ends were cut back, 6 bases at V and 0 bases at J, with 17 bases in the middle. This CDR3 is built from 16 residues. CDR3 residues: CSVAGVARSTNEKLFF. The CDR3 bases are TGCAGCGTGGCAGGGGTCGCACGATCAACTAATGAAAAACTGTTTTTT.

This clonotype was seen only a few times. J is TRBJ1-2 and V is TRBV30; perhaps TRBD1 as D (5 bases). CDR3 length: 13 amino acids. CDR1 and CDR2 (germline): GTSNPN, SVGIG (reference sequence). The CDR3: CAGGQGVLYGYTF. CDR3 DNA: TGTGCGGGTGGCCAGGGCGTTCTCTATGGCTACACCTTC.

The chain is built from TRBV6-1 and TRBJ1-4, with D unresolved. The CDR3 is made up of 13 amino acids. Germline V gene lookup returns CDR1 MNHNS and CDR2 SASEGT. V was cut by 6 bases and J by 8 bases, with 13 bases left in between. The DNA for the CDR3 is TGTGCCAGCAGCGGAAATAATAGGGAAAAACTGTTTTTT. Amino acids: CASSGNNREKLFF.

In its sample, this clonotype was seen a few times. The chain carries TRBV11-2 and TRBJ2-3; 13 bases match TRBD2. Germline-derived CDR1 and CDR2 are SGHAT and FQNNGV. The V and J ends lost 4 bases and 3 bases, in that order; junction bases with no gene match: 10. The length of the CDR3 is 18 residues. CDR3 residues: CASSSTGLAGLDTDTQYF. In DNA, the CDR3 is TGTGCCAGCAGCTCCACGGGACTAGCGGGGCTAGATACAGATACGCAGTATTTT.

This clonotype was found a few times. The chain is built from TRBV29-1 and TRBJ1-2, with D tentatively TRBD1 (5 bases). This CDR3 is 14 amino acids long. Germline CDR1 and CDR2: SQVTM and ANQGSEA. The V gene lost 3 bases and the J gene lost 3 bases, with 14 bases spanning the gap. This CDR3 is CSVDEGFGDYGYTF. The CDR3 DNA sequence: TGCAGCGTTGACGAGGGGTTTGGCGACTATGGCTACACCTTC.